The text below deals with one T cell receptor beta chain. The data derive from a study of blood T cell repertoires in COVID-19. Study information: Samples taken during acute and convalescent COVID-19 were collected in the United States, Italy and Spain. PBMCs, B-cell-depleted T cells, or T cells provided the cDNA or gDNA that made up the material.

Source study methods: Reference gene primer amplification yielded estimated nucleated cell counts. Sequenced by immunoSEQ multiplex PCR; TCRdb stores in-frame clones only, minus some. Clone size and the V and J calls come from that table; the DNA yielded D and trimming. Of 250,000 to 350,000 clones in the sample, 89% were seen once. The germline CDR1 and CDR2 sequences are MNHEY and SVGAGI. V was cut by 6 bases and J by 3 bases, with 14 bases left in between. This CDR3 region has 14 residues. The V gene is TRBV6-5, the J gene TRBJ1-2; the D is unclear. The source is a woman aged 55-70 years with acute or convalescent COVID-19. Input material: peripheral blood. DNA of the CDR3: TGTGCCAGCAGCCTACTGGGCTGGGACTATGGCTACACCTTC. Amino acids: CASSLLGWDYGYTF.